This entry concerns a single T cell receptor beta chain. No antigen is known for it. This may arise from a read error, as a much more abundant clone is one base away. This sample is part of a study of glioma-infiltrating T cells. TCR alpha and beta CDR3 regions were amplified from RNA using iRepertoire nested multiplex PCR. One-step reverse transcription and amplification started from approximately 100-400 ng of tissue mRNA or PBMC total RNA. MiXCR, run by TCRdb on the multiplex PCR reads, gives a single entry per CDR3 protein. The sample has about 180,000 distinct CDR3 sequences, about 40% seen once. Study-level findings and limits: Tissue-blood divergence was below expectation in non-neoplastic patients, above in gliomas.

The TCR was taken from a human donor with low-grade glioma or glioblastoma, undergoing nonglioma brain surgery, or in good health (not recorded which). Sequences were obtained from glioma tissue, nonneoplastic brain tissue, or PBMCs (not recorded which).

The CDR3 region has the DNA TGTGCCAGCAGTGATTTATCGCCGAGAGACGGCTACACCTTC. Protein product: CASSDLSPRDGYTF. The chain has TRBV25-1 and TRBJ1-2; D uncertain. Trimming stripped 3 bases from V and 8 bases from J, with 16 bases between. The CDR3 sequence is 14 residues long. Germline assignment: CDR1 MGHDK and CDR2 SYGVNS.